This T cell receptor beta chain was obtained from a study of cytomegalovirus exposure and HLA in healthy donors. Trimming removed 1 base from V and 2 bases from J; junction bases left unmatched: 5. Germline V CDR1 and CDR2: SGHVS, FQNEAQ. The CDR3 is 17 residues long. Vbeta (60) and Jbeta (13) primers were used in the PCR. Assay: immunoSEQ multiplex PCR; the TCRdb copy retains only in-frame clones and omits some. The sample carries some 66,000 clones, more than 80% recorded once. The rearrangement joins TRBV7-8 to TRBJ2-3, with TRBD2 identical over 11 bases. Material for sequencing was PBMCs. The clonotype originates from a woman under 40 in good health and CMV-seronegative. The CDR3 reads CASSLGGLAAFTDTQYF. DNA of the CDR3: TGTGCCAGCAGCTTAGGGGGACTAGCGGCATTCACAGATACGCAGTATTTT.